These 5 T cell receptor beta chains were sequenced from one sample in a study of prognosis after radiotherapy for stage I lung cancer. Amplicons of TCR beta CDR3 were generated from genomic DNA by two-round multiplex PCR. Individual primers that were specific to each TRBV and TRBJ gene served in first-round PCR. TCRdb ran MiXCR on the multiplex PCR reads and lists one entry per CDR3 protein. The sample has fewer than 30,000 distinct CDR3 sequences; approximately 31% are singletons. Source: PBMCs, taken before or after stereotactic body radiation therapy (not recorded which). These receptors all stem from a donor over 45 with non-small cell lung cancer.

About this clonotype: Sequence at one end of the junction differs from germline and may be a read error. This rearrangement joins TRBV19 to TRBJ2-3; perhaps D is TRBD1 or TRBD2 (5 bases each). Germline CDR1 LNHDA, CDR2 SQIVND (reference sequence). CDR3 size: 15 residues. In DNA, the CDR3 is TGTGCCGGTAGTATTGTGAGGGGTGGCACAGATACGCAGTATTTT. Its protein product is CAGSIVRGGTDTQYF.

There are many counts of this clonotype. CDR3: CASSQVQGPIGTQYF. CDR3 coding DNA: TGTGCCAGCAGCCAAGTTCAGGGCCCGATCGGGACCCAGTACTTC. The rearrangement uses TRBV3-1 and TRBJ2-5, with D possibly matching TRBD1 (5 bases). Germline CDR1 reads LGHDT; CDR2 reads YNNKEL (reference sequence). The CDR3 is 15 residues long. Trimming removed 1 base from V and 7 bases from J, with 16 bases in between.

This clonotype was detected ten times or more. The chain links TRBV3-1 to TRBJ1-1; D perhaps matches TRBD1 (5 bases). The V gene's germline CDR1 is LGHDT and CDR2 YNNKEL (reference sequence). CDR3 length: 14 amino acids. V was clipped by 3 bases and J by 3 bases, with 11 bases between them. CDR3 sequence (DNA): TGTGCCAGCAGCCAGGGGACGGGGGACACTGAAGCTTTCTTT. Protein: CASSQGTGDTEAFF.

This clonotype was detected ten times or more. This chain links TRBV20-1 with TRBJ2-3, with 10 bases that match TRBD2. Germline assignment: CDR1 DFQATT and CDR2 SNEGSKA (reference sequence). The CDR3 loop spans 16 amino acids. V lost 4 bases to trimming and J lost 4 bases; unmatched junction nucleotides: 11. CDR3: CSAKDSSSGSPDTQYF. The CDR3 bases are TGCAGTGCTAAAGACTCCTCTAGCGGGAGCCCAGATACGCAGTATTTT.

Written as DNA, the CDR3 is TGTGCCACCAGCCAAGGCTATGGCTACACCTTC. Protein sequence: CATSQGYGYTF. The chain uses TRBV24-1 and TRBJ1-2; D gene ambiguous. Germline V gene data show CDR1 as KGHDR and CDR2 as SFDVKD. This CDR3 contains 11 residues. V lost 7 bases and J 4 bases, leaving 6 bases between the germline ends.